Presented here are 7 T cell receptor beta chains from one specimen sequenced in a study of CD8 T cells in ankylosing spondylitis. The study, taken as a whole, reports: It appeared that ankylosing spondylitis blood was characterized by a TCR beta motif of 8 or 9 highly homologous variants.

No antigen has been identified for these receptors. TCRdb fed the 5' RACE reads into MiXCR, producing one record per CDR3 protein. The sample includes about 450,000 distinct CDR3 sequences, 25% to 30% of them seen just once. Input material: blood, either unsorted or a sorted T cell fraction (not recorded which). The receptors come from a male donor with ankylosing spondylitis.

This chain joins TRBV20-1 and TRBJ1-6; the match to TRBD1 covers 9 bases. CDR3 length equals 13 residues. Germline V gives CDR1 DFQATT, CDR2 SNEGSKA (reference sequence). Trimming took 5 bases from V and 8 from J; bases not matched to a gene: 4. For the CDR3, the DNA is TGCAGTGCTGGGACAGGGAGGGATTCACCCCTCCACTTT. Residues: CSAGTGRDSPLHF.

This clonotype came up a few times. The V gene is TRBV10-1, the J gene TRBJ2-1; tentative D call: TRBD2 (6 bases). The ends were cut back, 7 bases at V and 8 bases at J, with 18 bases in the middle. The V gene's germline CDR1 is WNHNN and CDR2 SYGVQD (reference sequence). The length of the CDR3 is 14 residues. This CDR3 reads CASMRDSSGYEQFF. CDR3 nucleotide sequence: TGCGCCAGCATGCGGGATTCATCGGGTTATGAGCAGTTCTTC.

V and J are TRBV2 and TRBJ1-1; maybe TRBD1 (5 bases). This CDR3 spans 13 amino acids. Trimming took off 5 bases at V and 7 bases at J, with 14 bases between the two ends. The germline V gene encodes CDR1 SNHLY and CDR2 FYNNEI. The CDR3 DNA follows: TGTGCCAGCAGTAGCAGGGCTAGAGTTGAAGCTTTCTTT. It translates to CASSSRARVEAFF.

The CDR3: CASTANYGYTF. CDR3 DNA: TGTGCCAGCACAGCTAACTATGGCTACACCTTC. V is TRBV2 and J is TRBJ1-2; D remains unclear. The germline V gene encodes CDR1 SNHLY and CDR2 FYNNEI. The CDR3 totals 11 residues. Trimming removed 7 bases from V and 0 bases from J, with 3 bases in between.

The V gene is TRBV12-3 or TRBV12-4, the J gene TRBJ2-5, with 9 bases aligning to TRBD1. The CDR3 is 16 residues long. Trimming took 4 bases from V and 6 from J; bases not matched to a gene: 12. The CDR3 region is CASSSESRDRAKTQYF. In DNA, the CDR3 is TGTGCCAGCAGTTCAGAATCCCGGGACAGGGCCAAGACCCAGTACTTC.

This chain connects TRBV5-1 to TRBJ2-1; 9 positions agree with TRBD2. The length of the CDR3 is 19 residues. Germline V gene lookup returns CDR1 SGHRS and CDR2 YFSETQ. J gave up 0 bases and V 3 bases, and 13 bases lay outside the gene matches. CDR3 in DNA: TGCGCCAGCAGCTCCCTGACTAGCGGATGGGGCAACTCCTACAATGAGCAGTTCTTC. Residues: CASSSLTSGWGNSYNEQFF.

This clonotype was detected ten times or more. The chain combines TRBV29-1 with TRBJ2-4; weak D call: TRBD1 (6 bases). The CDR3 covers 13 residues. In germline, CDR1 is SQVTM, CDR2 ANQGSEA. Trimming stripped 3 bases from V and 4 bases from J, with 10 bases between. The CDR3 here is CSVEFQGKNIQYF. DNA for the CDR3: TGCAGCGTTGAGTTCCAGGGGAAAAACATTCAGTACTTC.